The 19 T cell receptor beta chains given below trace back to one sample, sequenced in a study of blood T cell repertoires in COVID-19. Clones were sequenced by immunoSEQ multiplex PCR, and TCRdb holds only the in-frame ones, with some missing. The table includes about 180,000 clones, approximately 85% detected once. The sample was peripheral blood. All receptors derive from a woman aged 80 or older with acute or convalescent COVID-19.

The chain combines TRBV19 with TRBJ2-3, with unresolved D. Per germline, CDR1 LNHDA and CDR2 SQIVND (reference sequence). V was trimmed by 6 bases and J by 2 bases, leaving 15 bases between them. There are 15 residues in the CDR3. In DNA form, the CDR3 reads TGTGCCAGTAGCCCGGTGGGCCCACACACAGATACGCAGTATTTT. Translation gives CASSPVGPHTDTQYF.

The chain employs TRBV2 and TRBJ1-5; 9 bases line up with TRBD1. The V segment lost 5 bases and the J segment 4 bases; nucleotides outside the gene matches: 3. This CDR3 contains 14 residues. Looked up from germline, CDR1 is SNHLY and CDR2 is FYNNEI. The CDR3 spells CASSWGQGNQPQHF. CDR3 in DNA: TGTGCCAGCAGTTGGGGACAGGGTAATCAGCCCCAGCATTTT.

The CDR3 here is CASSTSGSTYNEQFF. DNA of the CDR3: TGTGCCAGCAGCACGAGCGGGAGTACCTACAATGAGCAGTTCTTC. The chain joins TRBV9 to TRBJ2-1, with 8 bases fitting TRBD2. The germline V gene encodes CDR1 SGDLS and CDR2 YYNGEE. V lost 4 bases to trimming and J lost 2 bases; unmatched junction nucleotides: 5. CDR3 length: 15 amino acids.

J is TRBJ1-1 and V is TRBV19; TRBD1 matches at 10 bases. This CDR3 has 14 amino acids. Germline V lookup: CDR1 LNHDA, CDR2 SQIVND (reference sequence). J was trimmed by 3 bases and V by 6 bases; bases with no gene match: 4. CDR3 residues: CASRPGQGHTEAFF. DNA of the CDR3: TGTGCCAGTAGACCGGGACAGGGGCACACTGAAGCTTTCTTT.

The J gene is TRBJ1-2, the V gene TRBV7-2; D is unclear. CDR3 size: 11 residues. Germline-derived CDR1 and CDR2 are SGHTA and FQGNSA. V lost 1 base and J lost 8, with 5 bases in between. As DNA, the CDR3 is TGTGCCAGCAGCTTAGATAGAGGCTACACCTTC. This encodes CASSLDRGYTF.

The chain joins TRBV7-9 to TRBJ2-7; weak D call: TRBD1 (6 bases). The V end lost 2 bases, the J end lost 6 bases, and 14 bases lay between the germline ends. Germline values: CDR1 SEHNR, CDR2 FQNEAQ (reference sequence). The length of the CDR3 is 14 residues. The CDR3 protein is CASSLIQGLSEQYF. The DNA for the CDR3 is TGTGCCAGCAGCTTAATACAGGGTTTAAGCGAGCAGTACTTC.

The rearrangement links TRBV6-5 to TRBJ1-1; possibly TRBD1 for D (5 bases). The CDR3 is made up of 15 amino acids. The V end lost 6 bases, the J end lost 4 bases, and 18 bases lay between the germline ends. Looked up from germline, CDR1 is MNHEY and CDR2 is SVGAGI. The CDR3 spells CASSRLGGGGTEAFF. CDR3 coding DNA: TGTGCCAGCAGCCGCCTCGGGGGTGGTGGCACTGAAGCTTTCTTT.

The chain has TRBV7-3 and TRBJ2-1, with 13 bases lining up with TRBD2. Germline V gene data show CDR1 as SGHTA and CDR2 as FQGTGA. The CDR3 spans 16 residues. The ends lost 5 bases at V and 7 bases at J; junction bases unmatched: 8. CDR3 sequence (DNA): TGTGCCAGCAGCCCGTATAAGGGACTAGCGGGGAATGAGCAGTTCTTC. As protein: CASSPYKGLAGNEQFF.

The chain carries TRBV19 and TRBJ1-2; no firm D call. The CDR3 totals 13 residues. The V gene lost 1 base and the J gene lost 3 bases, with 6 bases spanning the gap. Germline lookup yields CDR1 LNHDA and CDR2 SQIVND (reference sequence). CDR3 sequence reads: CASSIGAYYGYTF. CDR3 sequence (DNA): TGTGCCAGTAGTATAGGGGCTTACTATGGCTACACCTTC.

The chain links TRBV19 to TRBJ1-3; possibly TRBD1 for D (5 bases). The CDR3 runs to 15 residues. V gave up 6 bases and J gave up 2 bases, with 14 bases separating them. Germline V gene sequence: CDR1 LNHDA, CDR2 SQIVND (reference sequence). The CDR3 nucleotides are TGTGCCAGTAGCCCTCTTCCGGGGGCTGGAAACACCATATATTTT. Protein product: CASSPLPGAGNTIYF.

The rearrangement joins TRBV5-1 to TRBJ1-1; no firm D call. V shed 0 bases and J shed 0 bases, with 15 bases lying between them. The CDR3 totals 17 residues. From germline, CDR1 is SGHRS and CDR2 YFSETQ. The CDR3 region is CASSLGTGVGMNTEAFF. The CDR3 DNA follows: TGCGCCAGCAGCTTGGGGACCGGGGTGGGGATGAACACTGAAGCTTTCTTT.

The V gene is TRBV5-4, the J gene TRBJ1-2; tentative D call: TRBD1 (6 bases). There are 16 residues in the CDR3. In germline, CDR1 is SGHNT, CDR2 YYREEE (reference sequence). V was shortened by 1 base and J by 8 bases, with 21 bases between the two germline ends. The CDR3 nucleotides read TGTGCCAGCAGCTTGACAGGGTCCCCCTCATCGGGAGGCTACACCTTC. Its translation: CASSLTGSPSSGGYTF.

This chain links TRBV28 with TRBJ2-3, with TRBD1 matching over 9 bases. Germline loops: CDR1 MDHEN, CDR2 SYDVKM. This CDR3 region has 15 residues. V lost 5 bases to trimming and J lost 6 bases; unmatched junction nucleotides: 9. CDR3 DNA sequence: TGTGCCAGCAGTGCGGCCTCGACAGGGGGGGATACGCAGTATTTT. This encodes CASSAASTGGDTQYF. Complete variable domain (other parts from reference TRBV28 and TRBJ2-3): DVKVTQSSRYLVKRTGEKVFLECVQDMDHENMFWYRQDPGLGLRLIYFSYDVKMKEKGDIPEGYSVSREKKERFSLILESASTNQTSMYLCASSAASTGGDTQYFGPGTRLTVL.

The CDR3 loop reads CASSLEGGWEGFSYEQYF. Written as DNA, the CDR3 is TGTGCCAGCAGCTTAGAAGGTGGGTGGGAGGGCTTCTCCTACGAGCAGTACTTC. This rearrangement joins TRBV7-9 to TRBJ2-7; TRBD2 matches 7 bases. The CDR3 consists of 18 residues. Trimming took 1 base from V and 0 from J; bases not matched to a gene: 12. Germline-derived CDR1 and CDR2 are SEHNR and FQNEAQ (reference sequence).

The rearrangement uses TRBV2 and TRBJ2-1; 9 positions agree with TRBD1. Unmatched junction bases numbered 3, after V lost 9 bases and J lost 3 bases. CDR1 SNHLY and CDR2 FYNNEI come from the germline V gene. The CDR3 runs to 13 residues. CDR3 sequence (DNA): TGTGCCAGAGGGGACAGGGACTACAATGAGCAGTTCTTC. Protein product: CARGDRDYNEQFF.

V and J are TRBV11-2 and TRBJ2-2, with 8 positions matching TRBD1. Trimming took 5 bases from V and 6 from J; bases not matched to a gene: 8. Per germline, CDR1 SGHAT and CDR2 FQNNGV. The CDR3 contains 15 residues. The CDR3 DNA reads TGTGCCAGCAGCCCCCGGACAGGGCAGGCCGGGGAGCTGTTTTTT. Its protein product is CASSPRTGQAGELFF.

The chain joins TRBV12-5 to TRBJ1-5; no clear D gene. V dropped 3 bases and J dropped 5 bases, with 14 bases sitting between them. The V gene's germline CDR1 is LGHNT and CDR2 FRNRAP. This CDR3 is 15 amino acids long. The CDR3 DNA sequence: TGTGCTAGTGGTTTCCAGCCGAACGGGGATCAGCCCCAGCATTTT. Its translation is CASGFQPNGDQPQHF. Based on the CDR3 plus reference TRBV12-5 and TRBJ1-5, the full variable domain is DARVTQTPRHKVTEMGQEVTMRCQPILGHNTVFWYRQTMMQGLELLAYFRNRAPLDDSGMPKDRFSAEMPDATLATLKIQPSEPRDSAVYFCASGFQPNGDQPQHFGDGTRLSIL.

On this clone: This sample includes further DNA sequences coding for the same CDR3. The rearrangement uses TRBV5-4 and TRBJ2-5; D not certain. V lost 4 bases, J lost 1 base, and 8 bases lay in between. This CDR3 comprises 13 residues. Germline assignment: CDR1 SGHNT and CDR2 YYREEE (reference sequence). CDR3: CASSLDSQETQYF. Written as DNA, the CDR3 is TGTGCCAGCAGCCTCGACTCCCAAGAGACCCAGTACTTC.

V is TRBV7-2 and J is TRBJ1-1, with TRBD1 matching over 7 bases. The length of the CDR3 is 14 residues. J was trimmed by 1 base and V by 6 bases; bases with no gene match: 5. Looked up from germline, CDR1 is SGHTA and CDR2 is FQGNSA. The CDR3 region has the DNA TGTGCCAGCAGACCAGGGGGACGGAACACTGAAGCTTTCTTT. Protein sequence: CASRPGGRNTEAFF.